These 19 T cell receptor beta chains came from one sample sequenced in a study of blood T cells in healthy people across ages. A second PCR, run for about 6 to 11 cycles, used a sample-barcoded 5' primer plus a J-beta primer mix. TCRdb reprocessed the 5' RACE reads via MiXCR and lists one record per CDR3 protein. The repertoire holds more than 1,000,000 distinct CDR3 sequences, with about 25% as singletons. This sample was also put to use in a study of T cells of mothers and their children.

The material sequenced was blood. These receptors all stem from a girl aged 2 to 10 in good health.

This clonotype has just a few counts. This chain connects TRBV3-1 to TRBJ2-2, with unresolved D. V shed 4 bases and J shed 4 bases, with 10 bases lying between them. The CDR3 loop spans 14 amino acids. The germline V gene has CDR1 LGHDT and CDR2 YNNKEL (reference sequence). CDR3 protein: CASSPGVSTGELFF. DNA of the CDR3: TGTGCCAGCAGCCCAGGAGTTTCCACCGGGGAGCTGTTTTTT.

A few counts support this clonotype. The rearrangement links TRBV6-6 to TRBJ2-3, with a tentative D call TRBD2 (6 bases). Germline V gives CDR1 MNHNY, CDR2 SVGAGI (reference sequence). Trimming removed 6 bases from V and 6 bases from J, with 22 bases in between. There are 16 residues in the CDR3. The CDR3 reads CASRKQEGLLADTQYF. DNA of the CDR3: TGTGCCAGCAGGAAACAGGAGGGACTTTTGGCGGATACGCAGTATTTT.

With regard to this clonotype: At one boundary the junction diverges from the germline segment, which might be a read error. V and J are TRBV19 and TRBJ1-5; no definite D call. Germline values: CDR1 LNHDA, CDR2 SQIVND (reference sequence). CDR3 length: 13 residues. The CDR3 region has the DNA TGTGCCAGTAGTGTAGACAAACGTCAGCCCCAGCATTTT. It codes for CASSVDKRQPQHF. The variable domain in full, with the rest retrieved from reference TRBV19 and TRBJ1-5, is DGGITQSPKYLFRKEGQNVTLSCEQNLNHDAMYWYRQDPGQGLRLIYYSQIVNDFQKGDIAEGYSVSREKKESFPLTVTSAQKNPTAFYLCASSVDKRQPQHFGDGTRLSIL.

The rearrangement joins TRBV12-3 or TRBV12-4 to TRBJ2-7; D is uncertain. The CDR3 consists of 13 residues. The V and J ends lost 5 bases and 1 base respectively, with 9 bases between them. The CDR3 sequence: CASSIQRSYEQYF. The CDR3 nucleotides are TGTGCCAGCAGTATCCAGCGTTCCTACGAGCAGTACTTC.

This clonotype was observed a few times. The chain combines TRBV2 with TRBJ2-1, with D perhaps TRBD1 or TRBD2 (5 bases each). Germline CDR1 reads SNHLY; CDR2 reads FYNNEI. The CDR3 spans 16 residues. V dropped 8 bases and J dropped 5 bases, with 22 bases sitting between them. The CDR3 region is CASGVNLNGDDNEQFF. Written as DNA, the CDR3 is TGTGCCAGCGGGGTCAATTTGAATGGGGACGACAATGAGCAGTTCTTC.

The table lists this clonotype with many counts. The chain couples TRBV28 to TRBJ2-7; possible D gene TRBD1, 5 bases. The V gene's germline CDR1 is MDHEN and CDR2 SYDVKM. The CDR3 runs to 12 residues. Trimming stripped 6 bases from V and 3 bases from J, with 9 bases between. CDR3 region: CASSSGIYEQYF. The DNA for the CDR3 is TGTGCCAGCAGCTCAGGGATCTACGAGCAGTACTTC. The whole variable domain, remainder taken from reference TRBV28 and TRBJ2-7, is DVKVTQSSRYLVKRTGEKVFLECVQDMDHENMFWYRQDPGLGLRLIYFSYDVKMKEKGDIPEGYSVSREKKERFSLILESASTNQTSMYLCASSSGIYEQYFGPGTRLTVT.

This clonotype was counted a few times. CDR3 loop: CASSGGLFYEQYF. CDR3 bases: TGTGCCAGCAGCGGGGGACTTTTCTACGAGCAGTACTTC. The genes are TRBV11-2 and TRBJ2-7, with a tentative D call TRBD2 (6 bases). The CDR3 has 13 amino acids. CDR1 and CDR2 from the germline V gene are SGHAT and FQNNGV. Between the trimmed V and J ends, which lost 5 bases and 3 bases, there was a span of 11 bases. The full variable domain, completed using reference TRBV11-2 and TRBJ2-7, is EAGVAQSPRYKIIEKRQSVAFWCNPISGHATLYWYQQILGQGPKLLIQFQNNGVVDDSQLPKDRFSAERLKGVDSTLKIQPAKLEDSAVYLCASSGGLFYEQYFGPGTRLTVT.

This clonotype was recorded at least ten times. The V and J genes are TRBV12-3 or TRBV12-4 and TRBJ2-7; D is perhaps TRBD1 (5 bases). CDR3 length: 12 amino acids. The V end lost 6 bases, the J end lost 2 bases, and 8 bases lay between the germline ends. This CDR3 reads CASSQGAYEQYF. CDR3 in DNA: TGTGCCAGCAGCCAAGGGGCCTACGAGCAGTACTTC.

The chain joins TRBV9 to TRBJ1-4; possibly TRBD1 for D (6 bases). The ends were cut back, 4 bases at V and 7 bases at J, with 17 bases in the middle. Germline V gene sequence: CDR1 SGDLS, CDR2 YYNGEE. The CDR3 loop spans 15 amino acids. This CDR3 is CASSPFGGASEKLFF. In nucleotides, the CDR3 is TGTGCCAGCAGCCCCTTTGGGGGGGCAAGTGAAAAACTGTTTTTT.

The CDR3 DNA sequence: TGTGCCAGCAGTTCCGGGACGGACTTTGAAAAACTGTTTTTT. Protein product: CASSSGTDFEKLFF. The rearrangement joins TRBV27 to TRBJ1-4, with a tentative D call TRBD1 (5 bases). Germline V CDR1 and CDR2: MNHEY, SMNVEV (reference sequence). CDR3 length: 14 amino acids. The V end lost 4 bases, the J end lost 7 bases, and 13 bases lay between the germline ends.

A few counts support this clonotype. The chain links TRBV7-8 to TRBJ2-3, with D perhaps TRBD2 (5 bases). The ends were cut back, 2 bases at V and 3 bases at J, with 12 bases in the middle. CDR3 length: 15 residues. The V gene's germline CDR1 is SGHVS and CDR2 FQNEAQ. CDR3 protein: CASSLSGGFTDTQYF. CDR3 in DNA: TGTGCCAGCAGCTTAAGTGGCGGGTTTACAGATACGCAGTATTTT.

This clonotype was observed a handful of times. V usage is TRBV7-2 and J usage is TRBJ1-2; D not certain. V was cut by 7 bases and J by 2 bases, with 23 bases left in between. Germline V gives CDR1 SGHTA, CDR2 FQGNSA. CDR3 length equals 17 residues. The DNA of the CDR3 is TGTGCCAGCACCTGGAGGACGGGATCCCTCGCAAACTATGGCTACACCTTC. Encoded protein: CASTWRTGSLANYGYTF.

V usage is TRBV7-9 and J usage is TRBJ1-5, with 12 positions matching TRBD1. Per germline, CDR1 SEHNR and CDR2 FQNEAQ (reference sequence). The trim removed 5 bases at V and 7 bases at J, leaving 9 bases unmatched. The CDR3 length is 16 residues. The CDR3 DNA sequence: TGTGCCAGCAGCCCCTCGGGACAGGGGGCGGACCAGCCCCAGCATTTT. Amino acids: CASSPSGQGADQPQHF.

The chain has TRBV7-2 and TRBJ2-2, with 11 bases matching TRBD1. Germline CDR1 reads SGHTA; CDR2 reads FQGNSA. Losses at the gene ends were 4 bases for V and 5 bases for J; bases not matched to a gene: 3. The CDR3 runs to 15 residues. CDR3 coding DNA: TGTGCCAGCAGCTGGGGGACAGGGGGGACCGGGGAGCTGTTTTTT. This codes for CASSWGTGGTGELFF. The full variable domain, with the rest looked up from reference TRBV7-2 and TRBJ2-2, is GAGVSQSPSNKVTEKGKDVELRCDPISGHTALYWYRQSLGQGLEFLIYFQGNSAPDKSGLPSDRFSAERTGGSVSTLTIQRTQQEDSAVYLCASSWGTGGTGELFFGEGSRLTVL.

This clonotype was detected only a few times. The chain has TRBV7-3 and TRBJ2-6, with 7 bases matching TRBD1. V was pared by 7 bases and J by 2 bases, with 8 bases of the junction left unmatched. CDR3 size: 16 residues. Germline values: CDR1 SGHTA, CDR2 FQGTGA. The CDR3: CASNDGTEPGANVLTF. The CDR3 coding sequence is TGTGCCAGCAACGACGGGACAGAACCTGGGGCCAACGTCCTGACTTTC.

V is TRBV29-1 and J is TRBJ2-5; 7 bases line up with TRBD2. This CDR3 comprises 12 residues. CDR1 and CDR2 (germline): SQVTM, ANQGSEA. V trimming: 7 bases; J trimming: 3 bases; junction bases outside the gene matches: 5. The chain's CDR3 is CSGRDYEETQYF. The CDR3 DNA reads as TGCAGCGGCCGGGACTATGAAGAGACCCAGTACTTC.

This clonotype occurred a few times. The chain links TRBV6-6 to TRBJ1-1, with TRBD1 as a possible D gene (5 bases). V was cut by 6 bases and J by 0 bases, with 14 bases left in between. Germline CDR1 MNHNY, CDR2 SVGAGI (reference sequence). This CDR3 has 15 amino acids. Here the CDR3 reads CASSRGGEMNTEAFF. The CDR3 bases are TGTGCCAGCAGCAGAGGAGGGGAAATGAACACTGAAGCTTTCTTT.

This clonotype was found a few times. The chain is built from TRBV29-1 and TRBJ2-1; 7 bases are a match to TRBD2. Looked up from germline, CDR1 is SQVTM and CDR2 is ANQGSEA. This CDR3 has 13 residues. The CDR3 DNA reads TGCAGTGCACCGGGACTATCCTACAATGAGCAGTTCTTC. Its translation: CSAPGLSYNEQFF.

In this sample, this clonotype turned up once. J is TRBJ2-5 and V is TRBV5-1; TRBD1 or TRBD2 may be the D gene (5 bases each). Deletions cut 2 bases from V and 6 bases from J, with 14 bases between. The CDR3 runs to 14 residues. Germline CDR1 SGHRS, CDR2 YFSETQ. CDR3 DNA sequence: TGCGCCAGCAGCTTCACCGAGGGGCGGAAGACCCAGTACTTC. Translating gives CASSFTEGRKTQYF.